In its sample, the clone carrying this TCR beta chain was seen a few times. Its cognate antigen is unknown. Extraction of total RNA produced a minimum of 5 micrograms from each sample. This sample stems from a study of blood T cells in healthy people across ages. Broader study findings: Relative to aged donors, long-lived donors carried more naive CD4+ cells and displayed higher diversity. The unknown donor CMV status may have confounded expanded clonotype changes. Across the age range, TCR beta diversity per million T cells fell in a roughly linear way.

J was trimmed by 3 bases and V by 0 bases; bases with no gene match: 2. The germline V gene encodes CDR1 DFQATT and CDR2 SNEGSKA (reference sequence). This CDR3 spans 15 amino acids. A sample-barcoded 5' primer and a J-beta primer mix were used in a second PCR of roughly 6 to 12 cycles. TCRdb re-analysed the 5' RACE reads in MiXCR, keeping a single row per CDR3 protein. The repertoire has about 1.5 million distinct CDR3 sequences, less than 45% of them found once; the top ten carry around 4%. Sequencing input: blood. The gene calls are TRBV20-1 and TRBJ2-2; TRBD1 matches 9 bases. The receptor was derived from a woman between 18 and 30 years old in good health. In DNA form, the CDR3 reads TGCAGTGCTAGAGATTGGACAGGGGACACCGGGGAGCTGTTTTTT. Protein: CSARDWTGDTGELFF.